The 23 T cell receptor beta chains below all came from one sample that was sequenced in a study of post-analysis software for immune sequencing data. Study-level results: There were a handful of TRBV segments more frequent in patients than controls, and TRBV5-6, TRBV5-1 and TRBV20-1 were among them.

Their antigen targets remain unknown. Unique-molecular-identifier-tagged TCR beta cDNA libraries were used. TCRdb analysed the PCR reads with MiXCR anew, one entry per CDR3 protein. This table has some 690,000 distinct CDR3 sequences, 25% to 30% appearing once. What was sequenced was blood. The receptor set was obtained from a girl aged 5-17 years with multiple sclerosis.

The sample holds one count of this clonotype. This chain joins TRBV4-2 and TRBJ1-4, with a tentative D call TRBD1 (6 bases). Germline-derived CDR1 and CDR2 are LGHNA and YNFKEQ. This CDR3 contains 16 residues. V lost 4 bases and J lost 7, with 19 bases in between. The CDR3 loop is CASSPPVVGASEKLFF. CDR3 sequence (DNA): TGTGCCAGCAGCCCCCCGGTCGTGGGGGCTAGTGAAAAACTGTTTTTT.

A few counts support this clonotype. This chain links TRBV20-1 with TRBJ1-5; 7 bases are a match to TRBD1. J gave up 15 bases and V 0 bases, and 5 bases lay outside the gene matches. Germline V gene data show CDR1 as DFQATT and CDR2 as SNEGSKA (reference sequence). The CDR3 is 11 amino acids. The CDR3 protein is CSAREGQSRHF. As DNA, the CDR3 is TGCAGTGCTAGAGAGGGACAGTCGAGGCATTTT.

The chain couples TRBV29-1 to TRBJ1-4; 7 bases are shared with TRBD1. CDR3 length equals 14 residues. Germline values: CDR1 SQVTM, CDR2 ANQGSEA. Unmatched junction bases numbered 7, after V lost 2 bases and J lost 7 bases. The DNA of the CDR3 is TGCAGCGTTGAAAAAGGGGGCGCGGGTGAAAAACTGTTTTTT. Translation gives CSVEKGGAGEKLFF.

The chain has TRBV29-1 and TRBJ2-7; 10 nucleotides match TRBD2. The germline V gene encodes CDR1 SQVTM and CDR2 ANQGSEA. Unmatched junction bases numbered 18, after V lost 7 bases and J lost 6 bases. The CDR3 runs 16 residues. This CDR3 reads CSALRPLAGGPCEQYF. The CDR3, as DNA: TGCAGCGCGTTACGACCCTTAGCGGGAGGACCCTGCGAGCAGTACTTC.

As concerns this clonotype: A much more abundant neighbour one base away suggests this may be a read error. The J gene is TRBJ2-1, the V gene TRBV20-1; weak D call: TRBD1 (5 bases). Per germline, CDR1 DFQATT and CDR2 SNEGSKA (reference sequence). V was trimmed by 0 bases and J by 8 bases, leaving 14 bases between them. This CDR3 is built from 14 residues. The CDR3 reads CSARDVVGRDEQFF. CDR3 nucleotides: TGCAGTGCTAGAGATGTGGTAGGCAGGGATGAGCAGTTCTTC.

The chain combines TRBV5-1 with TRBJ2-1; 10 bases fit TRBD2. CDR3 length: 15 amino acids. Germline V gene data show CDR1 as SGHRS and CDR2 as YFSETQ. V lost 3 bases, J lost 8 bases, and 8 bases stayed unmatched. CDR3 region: CASSWGLALKDEQFF. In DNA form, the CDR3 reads TGCGCCAGCAGCTGGGGACTAGCGTTGAAGGATGAGCAGTTCTTC.

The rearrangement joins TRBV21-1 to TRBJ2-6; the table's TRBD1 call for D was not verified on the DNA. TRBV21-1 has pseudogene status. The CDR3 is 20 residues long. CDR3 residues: CASSKIRRQGPISGASVLTF. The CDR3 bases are TGTGCCAGCAGCAAAATCCGACGACAGGGGCCGATCTCTGGGGCCAGCGTCCTGACTTTC.

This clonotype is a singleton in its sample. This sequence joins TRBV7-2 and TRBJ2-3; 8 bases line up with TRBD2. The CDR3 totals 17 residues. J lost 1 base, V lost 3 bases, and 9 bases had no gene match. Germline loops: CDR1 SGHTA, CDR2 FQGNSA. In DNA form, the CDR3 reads TGTGCCAGCAGCTTCAACTGGGGGCGGGGGGGCACAGATACGCAGTATTTT. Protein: CASSFNWGRGGTDTQYF.

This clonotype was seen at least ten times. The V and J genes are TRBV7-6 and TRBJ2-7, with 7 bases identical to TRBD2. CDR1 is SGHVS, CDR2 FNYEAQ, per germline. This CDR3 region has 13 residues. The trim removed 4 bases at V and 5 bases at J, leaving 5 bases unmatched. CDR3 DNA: TGTGCCAGCAGCTCACCGGGGAGGGACGAGCAGTACTTC. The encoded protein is CASSSPGRDEQYF.

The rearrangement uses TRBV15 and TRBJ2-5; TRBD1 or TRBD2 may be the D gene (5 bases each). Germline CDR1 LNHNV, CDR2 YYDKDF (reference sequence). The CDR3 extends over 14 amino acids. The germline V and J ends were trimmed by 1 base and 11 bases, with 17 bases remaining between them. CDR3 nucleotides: TGTGCCACCAGCAGAGGTAGGGGCTTGTGGGAGCAGTACTTC. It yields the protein CATSRGRGLWEQYF.

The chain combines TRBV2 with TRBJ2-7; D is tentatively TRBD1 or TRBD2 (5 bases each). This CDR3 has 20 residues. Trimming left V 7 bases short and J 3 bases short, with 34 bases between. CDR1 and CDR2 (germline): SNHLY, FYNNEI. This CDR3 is CASMGVTTPKLGMGDYEQYF. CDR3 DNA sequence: TGTGCCAGCATGGGGGTGACGACCCCAAAGTTGGGAATGGGCGACTACGAGCAGTACTTC. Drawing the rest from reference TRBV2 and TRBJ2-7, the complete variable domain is EPEVTQTPSHQVTQMGQEVILRCVPISNHLYFYWYRQILGQKVEFLVSFYNNEISEKSEIFDDQFSVERPDGSNFTLKIRSTKLEDSAMYFCASMGVTTPKLGMGDYEQYFGPGTRLTVT.

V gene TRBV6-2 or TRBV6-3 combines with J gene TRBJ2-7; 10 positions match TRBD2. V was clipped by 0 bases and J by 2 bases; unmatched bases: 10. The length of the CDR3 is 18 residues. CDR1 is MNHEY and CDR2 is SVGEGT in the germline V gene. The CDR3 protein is CASSYSRLAGFGAYEQYF. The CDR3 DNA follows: TGTGCCAGCAGTTACTCGAGACTAGCGGGCTTCGGGGCCTACGAGCAGTACTTC.

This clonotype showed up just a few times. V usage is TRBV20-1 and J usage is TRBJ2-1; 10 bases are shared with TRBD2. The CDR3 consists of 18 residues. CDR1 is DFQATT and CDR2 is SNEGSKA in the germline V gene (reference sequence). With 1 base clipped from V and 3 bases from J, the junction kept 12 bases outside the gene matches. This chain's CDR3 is CSARVGLGLAGVYNEQFF. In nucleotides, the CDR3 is TGCAGTGCTAGAGTTGGCTTGGGGCTAGCGGGAGTCTACAATGAGCAGTTCTTC.

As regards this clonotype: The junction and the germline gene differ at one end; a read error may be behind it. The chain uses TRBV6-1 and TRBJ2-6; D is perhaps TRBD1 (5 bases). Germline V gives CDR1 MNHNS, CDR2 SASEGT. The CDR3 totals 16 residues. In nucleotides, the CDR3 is TGTGCCAGCAGTGAAATAGTGATCTCTGGGGCCAACGCCCTGACTTTC. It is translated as CASSEIVISGANALTF.

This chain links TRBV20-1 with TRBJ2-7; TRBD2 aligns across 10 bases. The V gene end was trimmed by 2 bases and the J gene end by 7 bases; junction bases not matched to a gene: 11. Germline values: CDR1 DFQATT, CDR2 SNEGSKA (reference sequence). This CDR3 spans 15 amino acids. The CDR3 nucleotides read TGCAGTGCTAGACCTAGCGGGAGCCCCTGGGAGGAGCAGTACTTC. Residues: CSARPSGSPWEEQYF.

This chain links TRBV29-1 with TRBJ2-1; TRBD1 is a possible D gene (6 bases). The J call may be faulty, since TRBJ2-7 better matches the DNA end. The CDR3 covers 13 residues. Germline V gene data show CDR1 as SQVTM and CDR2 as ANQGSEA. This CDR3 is CSTAGVAYNEQYF. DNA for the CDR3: TGCAGCACAGCAGGGGTTGCCTACAATGAGCAGTACTTC.

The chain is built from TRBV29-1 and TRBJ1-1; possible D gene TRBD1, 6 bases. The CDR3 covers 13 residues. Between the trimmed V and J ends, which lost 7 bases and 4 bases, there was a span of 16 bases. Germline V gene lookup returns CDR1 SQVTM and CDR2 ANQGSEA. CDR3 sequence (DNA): TGCAGCGGTTCTGTCAGGGGCGGCACTGAAGCTTTCTTT. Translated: CSGSVRGGTEAFF.

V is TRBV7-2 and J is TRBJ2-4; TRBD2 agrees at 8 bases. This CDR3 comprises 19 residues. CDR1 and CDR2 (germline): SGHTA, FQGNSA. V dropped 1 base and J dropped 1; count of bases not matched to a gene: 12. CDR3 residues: CASSLGANYGRGAKNIQYF. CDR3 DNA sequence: TGTGCCAGCAGCTTAGGAGCAAATTACGGGAGGGGGGCCAAAAACATTCAGTACTTC.

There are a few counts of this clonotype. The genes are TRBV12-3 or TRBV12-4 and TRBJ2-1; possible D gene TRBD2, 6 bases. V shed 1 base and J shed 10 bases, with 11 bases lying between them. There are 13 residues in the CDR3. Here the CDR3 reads CASSLDGGEEQFF. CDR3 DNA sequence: TGTGCCAGCAGTTTAGACGGCGGGGAAGAGCAGTTCTTC.

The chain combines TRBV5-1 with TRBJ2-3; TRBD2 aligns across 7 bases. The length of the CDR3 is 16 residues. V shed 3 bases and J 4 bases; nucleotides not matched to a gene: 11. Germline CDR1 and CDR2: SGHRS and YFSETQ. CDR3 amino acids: CASSSGAHTSADTQYF. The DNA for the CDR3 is TGCGCCAGCAGCTCCGGGGCTCACACTAGCGCAGATACGCAGTATTTT. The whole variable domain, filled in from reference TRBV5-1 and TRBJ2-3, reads KAGVTQTPRYLIKTRGQQVTLSCSPISGHRSVSWYQQTPGQGLQFLFEYFSETQRNKGNFPGRFSGRQFSNSRSEMNVSTLELGDSALYLCASSSGAHTSADTQYFGPGTRLTVL.

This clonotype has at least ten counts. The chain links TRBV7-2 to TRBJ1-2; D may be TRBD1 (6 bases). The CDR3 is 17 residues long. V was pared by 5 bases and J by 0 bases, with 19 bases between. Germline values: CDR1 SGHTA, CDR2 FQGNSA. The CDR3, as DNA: TGTGCCAGCAGCAGCACCCGGACAGCTTTAACTAACTATGGCTACACCTTC. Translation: CASSSTRTALTNYGYTF.

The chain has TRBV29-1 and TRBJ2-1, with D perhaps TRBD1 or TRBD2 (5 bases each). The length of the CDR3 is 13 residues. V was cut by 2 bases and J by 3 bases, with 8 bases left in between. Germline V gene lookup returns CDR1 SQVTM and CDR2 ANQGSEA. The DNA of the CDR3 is TGCAGCGTTGAATGGGGGAACTACAATGAGCAGTTCTTC. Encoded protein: CSVEWGNYNEQFF.

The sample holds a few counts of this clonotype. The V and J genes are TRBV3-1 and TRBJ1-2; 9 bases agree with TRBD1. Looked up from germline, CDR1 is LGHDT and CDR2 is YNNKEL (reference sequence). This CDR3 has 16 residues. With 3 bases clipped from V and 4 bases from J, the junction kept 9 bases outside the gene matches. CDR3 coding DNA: TGTGCCAGCAGCCAGGGAGGGACAGGGAGGAGCTATGGCTACACCTTC. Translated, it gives CASSQGGTGRSYGYTF.